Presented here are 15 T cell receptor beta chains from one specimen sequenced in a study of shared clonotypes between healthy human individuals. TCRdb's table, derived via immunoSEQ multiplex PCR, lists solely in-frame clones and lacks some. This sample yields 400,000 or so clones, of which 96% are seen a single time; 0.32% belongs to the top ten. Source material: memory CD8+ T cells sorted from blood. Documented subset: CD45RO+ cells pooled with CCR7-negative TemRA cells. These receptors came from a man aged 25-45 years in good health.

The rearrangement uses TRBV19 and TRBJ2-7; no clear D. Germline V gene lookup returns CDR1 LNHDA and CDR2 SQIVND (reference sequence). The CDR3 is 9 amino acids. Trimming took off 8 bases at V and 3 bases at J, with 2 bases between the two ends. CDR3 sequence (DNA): TGTGCCAGTTACTACGAGCAGTACTTC. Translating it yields CASYYEQYF.

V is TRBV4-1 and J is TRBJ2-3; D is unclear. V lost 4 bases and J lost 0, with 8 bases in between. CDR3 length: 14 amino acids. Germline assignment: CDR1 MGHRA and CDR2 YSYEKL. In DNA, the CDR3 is TGCGCCAGCAGCCCAGCGATAAGCACAGATACGCAGTATTTT. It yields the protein CASSPAISTDTQYF.

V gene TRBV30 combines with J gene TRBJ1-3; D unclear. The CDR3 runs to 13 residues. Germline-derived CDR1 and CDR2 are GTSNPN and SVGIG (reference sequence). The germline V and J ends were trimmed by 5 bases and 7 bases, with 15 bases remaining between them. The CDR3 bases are TGTGCCTGGCAAGCTCGGTCCGGTAACACCATATATTTT. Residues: CAWQARSGNTIYF.

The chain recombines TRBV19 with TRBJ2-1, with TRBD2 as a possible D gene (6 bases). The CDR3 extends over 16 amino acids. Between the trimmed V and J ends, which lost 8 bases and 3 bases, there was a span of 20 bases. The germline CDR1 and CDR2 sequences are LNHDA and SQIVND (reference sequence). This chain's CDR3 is CASEPRGSGNYNEQFF. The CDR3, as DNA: TGTGCCAGTGAGCCCCGGGGTAGCGGAAACTACAATGAGCAGTTCTTC.

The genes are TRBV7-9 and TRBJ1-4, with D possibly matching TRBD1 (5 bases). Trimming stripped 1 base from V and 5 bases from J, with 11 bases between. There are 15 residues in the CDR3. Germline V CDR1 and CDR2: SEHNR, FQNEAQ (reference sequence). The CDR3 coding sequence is TGTGCCAGCAGCTTAGTTCAGGGAAGGAATGAAAAACTGTTTTTT. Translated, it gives CASSLVQGRNEKLFF.

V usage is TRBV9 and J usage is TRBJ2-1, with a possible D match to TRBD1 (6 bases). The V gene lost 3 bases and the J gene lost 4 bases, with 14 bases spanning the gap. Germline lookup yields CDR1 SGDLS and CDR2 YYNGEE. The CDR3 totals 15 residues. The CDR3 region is CASSGTDRSYNEQFF. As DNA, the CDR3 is TGTGCCAGCAGCGGGACAGATAGATCTTACAATGAGCAGTTCTTC.

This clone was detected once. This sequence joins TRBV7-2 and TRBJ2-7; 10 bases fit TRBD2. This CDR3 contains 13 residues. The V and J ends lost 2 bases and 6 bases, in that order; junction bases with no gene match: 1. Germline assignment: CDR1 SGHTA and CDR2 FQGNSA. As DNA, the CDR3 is TGTGCCAGCAGCTTACAGCGGGAGGGCGAGCAGTACTTC. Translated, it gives CASSLQREGEQYF.

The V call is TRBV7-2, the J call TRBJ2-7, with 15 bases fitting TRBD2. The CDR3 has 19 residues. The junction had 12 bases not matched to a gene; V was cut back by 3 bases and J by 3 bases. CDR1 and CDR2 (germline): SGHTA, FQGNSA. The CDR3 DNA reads TGTGCCAGCAGCTTCGGACTAGCGGGAGGGCCACAGGGGAGCTACGAGCAGTACTTC. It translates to CASSFGLAGGPQGSYEQYF.

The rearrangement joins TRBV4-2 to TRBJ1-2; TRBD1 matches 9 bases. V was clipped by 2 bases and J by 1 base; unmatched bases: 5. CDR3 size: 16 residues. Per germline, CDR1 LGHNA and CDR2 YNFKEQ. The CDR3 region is CASSQRTDRGNYGYTF. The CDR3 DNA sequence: TGTGCCAGCAGCCAACGAACGGACAGGGGTAACTATGGCTACACCTTC.

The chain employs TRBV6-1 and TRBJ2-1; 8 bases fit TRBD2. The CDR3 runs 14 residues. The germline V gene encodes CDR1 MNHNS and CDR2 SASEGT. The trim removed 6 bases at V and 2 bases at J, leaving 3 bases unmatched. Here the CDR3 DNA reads TGTGCCAGCAGAGAACTAGCGGCCTACAATGAGCAGTTCTTC. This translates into CASRELAAYNEQFF.

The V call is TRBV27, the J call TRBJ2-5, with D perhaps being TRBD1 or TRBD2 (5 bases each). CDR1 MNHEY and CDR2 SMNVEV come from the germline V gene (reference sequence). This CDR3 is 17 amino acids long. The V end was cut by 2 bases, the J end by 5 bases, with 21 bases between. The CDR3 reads CASSLARQTTGPETQYF. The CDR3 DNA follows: TGTGCCAGCAGTTTAGCCCGACAGACGACGGGACCGGAGACCCAGTACTTC.

Here the CDR3 reads CASRAFREPSYEQYF. CDR3 nucleotides: TGTGCCAGCAGGGCCTTTCGGGAGCCCTCCTACGAGCAGTACTTC. This chain connects TRBV2 to TRBJ2-7; possible D gene TRBD2, 6 bases. This CDR3 region has 15 residues. Trimming cost V 6 bases and J 0 bases, with 15 bases left between them. CDR1 and CDR2 from the germline V gene are SNHLY and FYNNEI.

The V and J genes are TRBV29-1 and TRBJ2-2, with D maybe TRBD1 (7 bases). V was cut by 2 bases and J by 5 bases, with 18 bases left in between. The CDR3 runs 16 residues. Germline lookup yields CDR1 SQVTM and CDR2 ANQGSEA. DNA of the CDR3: TGCAGCGTTGAACTGGCAGGGGGGTTAAGGACCGGGGAGCTGTTTTTT. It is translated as CSVELAGGLRTGELFF.

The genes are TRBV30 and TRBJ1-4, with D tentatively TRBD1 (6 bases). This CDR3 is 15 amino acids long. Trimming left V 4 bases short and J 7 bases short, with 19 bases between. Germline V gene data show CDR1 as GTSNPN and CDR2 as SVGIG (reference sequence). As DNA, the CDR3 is TGTGCCTGGACCCCGGGGGGCAGGGGTCGTGAAAAACTGTTTTTT. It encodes CAWTPGGRGREKLFF.

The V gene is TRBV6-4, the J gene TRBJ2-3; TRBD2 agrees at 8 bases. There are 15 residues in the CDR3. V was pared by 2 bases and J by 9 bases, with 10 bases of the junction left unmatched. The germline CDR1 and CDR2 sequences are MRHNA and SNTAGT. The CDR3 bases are TGTGCCAGCAGTGACGAGGGATTAGGCGGGAGGACGCAGTATTTT. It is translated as CASSDEGLGGRTQYF.